Described below is a single TCR beta chain sequence and its context. These data originate in a study of blood T cell repertoires in COVID-19. Study details: COVID-19 samples, acute and convalescent, were from the United States, Italy and Spain.

The assay was immunoSEQ multiplex PCR, and TCRdb's table has in-frame clones only and misses some. The sample consists of around 150,000 clones, 70% to 90% of them appearing once. The V and J ends lost 1 base and 1 base respectively, with 9 bases between them. Looked up from germline, CDR1 is KGHSH and CDR2 is LQKENI. The CDR3 totals 15 residues. Sequenced sample: peripheral blood. The rearrangement links TRBV18 to TRBJ2-3; no firm D call. This sequence was found in a man in his 70s with acute or convalescent COVID-19. The CDR3 reads CASSPRSRGTDTQYF. The CDR3, as DNA: TGTGCCAGCTCACCACGGTCTCGGGGCACAGATACGCAGTATTTT.